This TCR beta chain was documented in a study of cytomegalovirus exposure and HLA in healthy donors. The PCR was carried out with 60 Vbeta primers and 13 Jbeta primers. Here immunoSEQ multiplex PCR was the method, and the copy in TCRdb shows in-frame clones only, minus some. The sample consists of some 150,000 clones, approximately 80% of them appearing once. Germline V lookup: CDR1 SNHLY, CDR2 FYNNEI. V dropped 3 bases and J dropped 4; count of bases not matched to a gene: 7. This CDR3 has 15 amino acids. Study conclusions and caveats: Diagnosis of cytomegalovirus status made by the classifier reportedly showed high specificity and sensitivity.

For this clone: Its specificity is not known.

Sequenced: PBMCs. The chain employs TRBV2 and TRBJ1-1; 8 bases map to TRBD1. This TCR derives from a woman under 30 in good health and CMV-seronegative. The CDR3 sequence is CASSDWGQASTEAFF. The CDR3 DNA is TGTGCCAGCAGTGACTGGGGACAGGCGAGCACTGAAGCTTTCTTT. The variable domain in full, completed from reference TRBV2 and TRBJ1-1, reads EPEVTQTPSHQVTQMGQEVILRCVPISNHLYFYWYRQILGQKVEFLVSFYNNEISEKSEIFDDQFSVERPDGSNFTLKIRSTKLEDSAMYFCASSDWGQASTEAFFGQGTRLTVV.